The sequence of this T cell receptor (beta chain) was determined in a study of blood T cell repertoires in COVID-19. The method was immunoSEQ multiplex PCR; TCRdb's version includes in-frame clones alone and lacks a portion of them. The table lists 13,000 or so clones, more than 70% of them singletons. This clonotype was obtained from a human donor in a cohort sampled during active COVID-19. The sample comprised peripheral blood.

The CDR3 DNA reads TGTGCCAGCAGCGTGGACAGGGGCGAGCAGTACTTC. This codes for CASSVDRGEQYF. The chain combines TRBV7-9 with TRBJ2-7; 9 bases are a match to TRBD1. The CDR3 loop spans 12 amino acids. The J segment lost 6 bases and the V segment lost 5 bases, leaving 2 bases of the junction unmatched. Germline V gene lookup returns CDR1 SEHNR and CDR2 FQNEAQ (reference sequence). The full variable domain, completed using reference TRBV7-9 and TRBJ2-7, is DTGVSQNPRHKITKRGQNVTFRCDPISEHNRLYWYRQTLGQGPEFLTYFQNEAQLEKSRLLSDRFSAERPKGSFSTLEIQRTEQGDSAMYLCASSVDRGEQYFGPGTRLTVT.